This entry lists 20 T cell receptor beta chains sequenced from one sample in a study of control samples from healthy donors and cancer patients. The assay was immunoSEQ multiplex PCR, and TCRdb's table has in-frame clones only and misses some. The table has approximately 72,000 clones, 75% to 90% seen once. The sequencing sample was made of blood. These receptor sequences come from a middle-aged man in good health.

The rearrangement joins TRBV19 to TRBJ2-7, with D possibly being TRBD1 (6 bases). The CDR3 is 17 amino acids. CDR1 and CDR2 (germline): LNHDA, SQIVND (reference sequence). Trimming left V 4 bases short and J 1 base short, with 20 bases between. CDR3: CASSNGAEGTFSYEQYF. The CDR3 nucleotides read TGTGCCAGTAGTAATGGGGCGGAAGGGACATTTTCCTACGAGCAGTACTTC.

The sample holds one count of this clone. The chain is built from TRBV7-3 and TRBJ1-1; D not certain. This CDR3 region has 14 residues. The germline gives CDR1 SGHTA, CDR2 FQGTGA. Trimming took off 3 bases at V and 0 bases at J, with 8 bases between the two ends. CDR3 amino acids: CASSLEAMNTEAFF. The DNA of the CDR3 is TGTGCCAGCAGCTTGGAGGCCATGAACACTGAAGCTTTCTTT.

The chain employs TRBV7-3 and TRBJ2-5; 9 nucleotides line up with TRBD1. The CDR3 has 16 amino acids. CDR1 and CDR2 (germline): SGHTA, FQGTGA. Losses at the gene ends were 5 bases for V and 3 bases for J; bases not matched to a gene: 10. The CDR3 sequence: CASSPNTGTGKETQYF. The CDR3 bases are TGTGCCAGCAGCCCAAATACCGGGACAGGGAAAGAGACCCAGTACTTC. The variable domain in full, completed from reference TRBV7-3 and TRBJ2-5, reads GAGVSQTPSNKVTEKGKYVELRCDPISGHTALYWYRQSLGQGPEFLIYFQGTGAADDSGLPNDRFFAVRPEGSVSTLKIQRTERGDSAVYLCASSPNTGTGKETQYFGPGTRLLVL.

Only a few counts were recorded for this clone. The chain has TRBV2 and TRBJ2-1; 11 bases align to TRBD2. Trimming at V came to 8 bases and at J to 5 bases, leaving 8 bases not matched to a gene. The CDR3 length is 15 residues. Germline V lookup: CDR1 SNHLY, CDR2 FYNNEI. The CDR3 DNA is TGTGCCAGCTGCAAACTAGCGGGGGTCAACAATGAGCAGTTCTTC. Residues: CASCKLAGVNNEQFF. The full variable domain, rest sourced from reference TRBV2 and TRBJ2-1, is EPEVTQTPSHQVTQMGQEVILRCVPISNHLYFYWYRQILGQKVEFLVSFYNNEISEKSEIFDDQFSVERPDGSNFTLKIRSTKLEDSAMYFCASCKLAGVNNEQFFGPGTRLTVL.

The J gene is TRBJ1-1, the V gene TRBV11-1, with 7 positions matching TRBD1. Trimming at V came to 1 base and at J to 9 bases, leaving 8 bases not matched to a gene. CDR1 and CDR2 (germline): SGHAT, FQDESV (reference sequence). CDR3 length: 14 amino acids. The CDR3 region has the DNA TGTGCCAGCAGCTTAGAACCCGACAGGGTGCAAGCTTTCTTT. It specifies CASSLEPDRVQAFF.

This chain uses TRBV19 with TRBJ2-3; tentative D call: TRBD1 (5 bases). This CDR3 comprises 17 residues. Germline V gives CDR1 LNHDA, CDR2 SQIVND (reference sequence). The V gene lost 2 bases and the J gene lost 0 bases, with 15 bases spanning the gap. CDR3 protein: CASSIPRVWGSTDTQYF. The CDR3 DNA reads TGTGCCAGTAGTATACCCAGGGTGTGGGGAAGCACAGATACGCAGTATTTT.

This clone was observed once. The V call is TRBV19, the J call TRBJ1-5; 8 bases line up with TRBD1. This CDR3 comprises 17 residues. In germline, CDR1 is LNHDA, CDR2 SQIVND (reference sequence). V lost 0 bases and J lost 4; bases outside the gene matches: 8. Here the CDR3 reads CASSIDRLGDRNQPQHF. As DNA, the CDR3 is TGTGCCAGTAGTATAGATCGGTTGGGGGACAGGAATCAGCCCCAGCATTTT.

The genes are TRBV6-2 or TRBV6-3 and TRBJ2-5; TRBD1 might be the D (6 bases). This CDR3 spans 16 amino acids. Germline V lookup: CDR1 MNHEY, CDR2 SVGEGT. V shed 4 bases and J shed 4 bases, with 19 bases lying between them. The CDR3 loop is CASSFQGPGNGETQYF. CDR3 DNA sequence: TGTGCCAGCAGTTTCCAGGGGCCGGGAAATGGAGAGACCCAGTACTTC.

The chain joins TRBV12-3 or TRBV12-4 to TRBJ2-3; 9 bases line up with TRBD2. V shed 6 bases and J 10 bases; nucleotides not matched to a gene: 2. This CDR3 contains 11 residues. Written as DNA, the CDR3 is TGTGCCAGCAGCGCGGGGGGGCCGCAGTATTTT. It encodes CASSAGGPQYF.

The V call is TRBV5-1, the J call TRBJ2-7; 8 bases align to TRBD1. Germline CDR1 reads SGHRS; CDR2 reads YFSETQ. CDR3 length: 15 residues. V was clipped by 0 bases and J by 2 bases; unmatched bases: 4. The CDR3 DNA sequence: TGCGCCAGCAGCTTGGGATGGACAGGGCCCTACGAGCAGTACTTC. Translating gives CASSLGWTGPYEQYF.

The rearrangement uses TRBV1 and TRBJ2-1; the table's D call TRBD2 went unverified against the DNA. TRBV1 is marked as a pseudogene. This CDR3 comprises 15 residues. CDR3 protein: CTSSQNSGGNNEQFF. The CDR3 coding sequence is TGCACCAGCAGCCAAAACAGCGGGGGTAACAATGAGCAGTTCTTC.

This clone was recorded a few times. The gene calls are TRBV15 and TRBJ1-4; 9 positions match TRBD1. This CDR3 comprises 16 residues. Trimming cost V 4 bases and J 5 bases; bases outside gene matches: 8. The germline V gene has CDR1 LNHNV and CDR2 YYDKDF (reference sequence). CDR3 residues: CATSNRGRMGNEKLFF. The CDR3 coding sequence is TGTGCCACCAGCAACAGGGGGCGAATGGGAAATGAAAAACTGTTTTTT.

The chain carries TRBV24-1 and TRBJ1-5; no clear D. Germline CDR1 and CDR2: KGHDR and SFDVKD. The CDR3 is 11 residues long. V lost 9 bases to trimming and J lost 9 bases, with 11 bases between them. CDR3 DNA sequence: TGTGCCACCGGAACCTATCGGCCCCAGCATTTT. Translating gives CATGTYRPQHF.

V is TRBV4-3 and J is TRBJ1-2; 11 nucleotides agree with TRBD1. Unmatched junction bases numbered 1, after V lost 2 bases and J lost 2 bases. Germline V gene data show CDR1 as LGHNA and CDR2 as YSLEER. This CDR3 region has 15 residues. CDR3 sequence (DNA): TGCGCCAGCAGCCAATGGGACAGGGGGAACTATGGCTACACCTTC. It is translated as CASSQWDRGNYGYTF.

The chain is built from TRBV13 and TRBJ1-5; tentatively, D is TRBD1 (6 bases). Trimming left V 5 bases short and J 0 bases short, with 14 bases between. CDR1 and CDR2 (germline): PRHDT, FYEKMQ (reference sequence). This CDR3 is built from 16 residues. This CDR3 is CASSRGQSFSNQPQHF. The DNA for the CDR3 is TGTGCCAGCAGCCGCGGACAGTCATTTAGCAATCAGCCCCAGCATTTT.

DNA of the CDR3: TGCAGCGTTGCGGAGGCAGGTGGCTACACCTTC. This translates into CSVAEAGGYTF. The chain carries TRBV29-1 and TRBJ1-2; no firm D call. Germline CDR1 reads SQVTM; CDR2 reads ANQGSEA. V lost 4 bases and J lost 7, with 10 bases in between. The CDR3 length is 11 residues. Looking up the rest from reference TRBV29-1 and TRBJ1-2 gives the full variable domain: SAVISQKPSRDICQRGTSLTIQCQVDSQVTMMFWYRQQPGQSLTLIATANQGSEATYESGFVIDKFPISRPNLTFSTLTVSNMSPEDSSIYLCSVAEAGGYTFGSGTRLTVV.

The V and J genes are TRBV27 and TRBJ2-3, with unresolved D. CDR1 is MNHEY, CDR2 SMNVEV, per germline (reference sequence). The CDR3 loop spans 14 amino acids. V lost 6 bases to trimming and J lost 1 base, with 11 bases between them. The CDR3 coding sequence is TGTGCCAGCAGGTTCGGGCAGGGCACAGATACGCAGTATTTT. Residues: CASRFGQGTDTQYF.

V gene TRBV7-2 combines with J gene TRBJ1-2; D not resolved. The CDR3 is 13 amino acids. Looked up from germline, CDR1 is SGHTA and CDR2 is FQGNSA. Trimming shortened V by 1 base and J by 8 bases, and 11 bases separated the two germline ends. CDR3 loop: CASSLGRKEGYTF. The CDR3 region has the DNA TGTGCCAGCAGCTTAGGACGCAAAGAAGGCTACACCTTC. Together with reference TRBV7-2 and TRBJ1-2, the CDR3 gives the full variable domain: GAGVSQSPSNKVTEKGKDVELRCDPISGHTALYWYRQSLGQGLEFLIYFQGNSAPDKSGLPSDRFSAERTGGSVSTLTIQRTQQEDSAVYLCASSLGRKEGYTFGSGTRLTVV.

This chain uses TRBV6-5 with TRBJ1-5, with 8 nucleotides matching TRBD1. V dropped 6 bases and J dropped 4; count of bases not matched to a gene: 5. The CDR3 runs to 14 residues. Germline-derived CDR1 and CDR2 are MNHEY and SVGAGI. CDR3 amino acids: CASRGTGRNQPQHF. The CDR3 DNA is TGTGCCAGCAGAGGGACAGGACGAAATCAGCCCCAGCATTTT.

The gene calls are TRBV7-3 and TRBJ1-1; maybe TRBD1 (5 bases). V lost 2 bases and J lost 4, with 8 bases in between. The germline CDR1 and CDR2 sequences are SGHTA and FQGTGA. The CDR3 is made up of 13 amino acids. The DNA of the CDR3 is TGTGCCAGCAGCTTAGAGGGGCTCACTGAAGCTTTCTTT. Its protein product is CASSLEGLTEAFF.